The 8 T cell receptor beta chains reported below all come from one sample, sequenced in a study of blood T cell repertoires in COVID-19. The method was immunoSEQ multiplex PCR; TCRdb's version includes in-frame clones alone and lacks a portion of them. Of over 60,000 clones listed, approximately 83% are singletons. What was sequenced was peripheral blood. The receptors derive from a man aged 40-55 years with acute or convalescent COVID-19.

The genes are TRBV5-4 and TRBJ2-5; 8 positions match TRBD2. The V gene end was trimmed by 5 bases and the J gene end by 3 bases; junction bases not matched to a gene: 12. CDR3 size: 16 residues. In germline, CDR1 is SGHNT, CDR2 YYREEE (reference sequence). This CDR3 is CASSHLSSGLEETQYF. CDR3 bases: TGTGCCAGCAGTCATCTATCTTCGGGACTAGAAGAGACCCAGTACTTC.

The chain carries TRBV6-5 and TRBJ1-1, with D possibly TRBD1 on 5 matching bases. The germline gives CDR1 MNHEY, CDR2 SVGAGI. Trimming pared 8 bases from V and 1 base from J, leaving 17 bases between. This CDR3 is built from 15 residues. The CDR3 DNA follows: TGTGCCAGCGGGGGGGGGAGGATCGGGAACACTGAAGCTTTCTTT. It specifies CASGGGRIGNTEAFF.

This chain links TRBV5-6 with TRBJ1-2; tentatively, D is TRBD1 (5 bases). Per the germline V gene, CDR1 is SGHDT and CDR2 is YYEEEE. V lost 4 bases, J lost 3 bases, and 10 bases lay in between. CDR3 length equals 13 residues. The chain's CDR3 is CASSVDRDYGYTF. CDR3 DNA sequence: TGTGCCAGCAGCGTAGACAGAGACTATGGCTACACCTTC.

The J gene is TRBJ2-5, the V gene TRBV9, with no clear D. V was shortened by 6 bases and J by 1 base, with 13 bases between the two germline ends. The CDR3 spans 14 residues. Germline values: CDR1 SGDLS, CDR2 YYNGEE. The CDR3 coding sequence is TGTGCCAGCAACATTGGGCAACCCCAAGAGACCCAGTACTTC. Translated: CASNIGQPQETQYF.

The rearrangement links TRBV2 to TRBJ1-1; TRBD1 agrees at 7 bases. CDR3 length equals 16 residues. The ends lost 1 base at V and 7 bases at J; junction bases unmatched: 12. Germline V CDR1 and CDR2: SNHLY, FYNNEI. In nucleotides, the CDR3 is TGTGCCAGCAGTGAAGGGCCGGGACAGAAATGGGGTGAAGCTTTCTTT. Encoded protein: CASSEGPGQKWGEAFF.

The CDR3 nucleotides read TGTGCCAGCAGCTTGGTTTGGGCAGGGGCCAACGTCCTGACTTTC. Encoded protein: CASSLVWAGANVLTF. The rearrangement links TRBV5-5 to TRBJ2-6, with no clear D. Germline CDR1 and CDR2: SGHKS and YYEKEE (reference sequence). Trimming left V 0 bases short and J 4 bases short, with 8 bases between. The CDR3 is 15 amino acids.

The chain's CDR3 is CASAGTSDGYEQYF. The CDR3 nucleotides are TGTGCTAGTGCCGGGACTAGCGACGGCTACGAGCAGTACTTC. The chain has TRBV12-5 and TRBJ2-7; 10 bases line up with TRBD2. Germline lookup yields CDR1 LGHNT and CDR2 FRNRAP. V lost 7 bases to trimming and J lost 3 bases; unmatched junction nucleotides: 6. The CDR3 consists of 14 residues. The full variable domain, rest sourced from reference TRBV12-5 and TRBJ2-7, is DARVTQTPRHKVTEMGQEVTMRCQPILGHNTVFWYRQTMMQGLELLAYFRNRAPLDDSGMPKDRFSAEMPDATLATLKIQPSEPRDSAVYFCASAGTSDGYEQYFGPGTRLTVT.

V and J are TRBV19 and TRBJ2-1; D call uncertain. CDR3 length equals 15 residues. V was clipped by 4 bases and J by 0 bases, with 10 bases between them. Per the germline V gene, CDR1 is LNHDA and CDR2 is SQIVND (reference sequence). CDR3 amino acids: CASSSPASSYNEQFF. The CDR3 coding sequence is TGTGCCAGTAGTAGCCCAGCGAGCTCCTACAATGAGCAGTTCTTC. The whole variable domain, remainder taken from reference TRBV19 and TRBJ2-1, is DGGITQSPKYLFRKEGQNVTLSCEQNLNHDAMYWYRQDPGQGLRLIYYSQIVNDFQKGDIAEGYSVSREKKESFPLTVTSAQKNPTAFYLCASSSPASSYNEQFFGPGTRLTVL.